The source of this T cell receptor beta chain is a study of blood T cell repertoires in COVID-19. Per germline, CDR1 MDHEN and CDR2 SYDVKM. V lost 6 bases, J lost 3 bases, and 10 bases stayed unmatched. This CDR3 region has 15 residues. Produced via immunoSEQ multiplex PCR; TCRdb's table is partial and in-frame only. There are over 300,000 clones in the sample; about 85% occur only once, and 4.5% to 7% lies in the top ten. Sequencing was performed on PBMCs or T cells enriched from blood (not recorded which). V is TRBV28 and J is TRBJ1-1, with 7 positions matching TRBD1. This receptor was taken from a woman under 40 who had recovered from COVID-19. CDR3 DNA sequence: TGTGCCAGCAGCTCCGTAGACAGGGCTTACACTGAAGCTTTCTTT. Protein product: CASSSVDRAYTEAFF.